This TCR beta chain was sequenced during a study of shared clonotypes between healthy human individuals. Study at large: Samples came from a couple of female and a few male donors aged 18 to 49. Study findings and constraints: At large depth, rarefaction still showed sorted-subset sequencing to be incomplete.

The CDR3 contains 13 residues. V was cut by 3 bases and J by 4 bases, with 9 bases left in between. Germline V gene data show CDR1 as MNHEY and CDR2 as SMNVEV (reference sequence). The assay was run at deep level. Method: immunoSEQ multiplex PCR; TCRdb's copy keeps in-frame clones and lacks some. The table records about 2.1 million clones, 93% of them present only once. Notes on this clone: Antigen specificity is unknown. This CDR3 is also generated by other DNA sequences in the sample.

Selected positively for CCR7 and CD45RO-negative, naive CD8 cells excluded terminally differentiated effector memory CD45RA+ cells. Healthy HIV-negative adults without recent acute infections or vaccinations served as donors. The sample comprised naive CD8+ T cells from PBMCs. This TCR was recovered from a man in his late teens or twenties in good health. Some clones in this sample may be carry-over from other donors' samples. The V gene is TRBV27, the J gene TRBJ1-1, with TRBD1 as a possible D gene (5 bases). CDR3 sequence (DNA): TGTGCCAGCAGTTTTTGGGGGAGCACTGAAGCTTTCTTT. Residues: CASSFWGSTEAFF.